The clone carrying this T cell receptor (beta chain) showed up just once. The antigen is unknown. This sample stems from a study of T cell responses to AZD1222 COVID-19 vaccine. General study points: Close to half of spike-specific TCRs reportedly recognize unmutated variant regions. Every sample of the repertoires postdated the peak T cell response.

Here immunoSEQ multiplex PCR was the method, and the copy in TCRdb shows in-frame clones only, minus some. The table lists over 100,000 clones, roughly nine tenths of them singletons, with 6.9% in the top ten. The sequence was obtained from an adult in good health. The input for sequencing was peripheral blood, taken on day 0 of AZD1222 vaccination.

The CDR3 region is CASSAGTASSYEQYF. The DNA for the CDR3 is TGTGCCAGCAGCGCCGGGACGGCGAGCTCCTACGAGCAGTACTTC. This chain uses TRBV9 with TRBJ2-7; tentatively, D is TRBD1 or TRBD2 (5 bases each). The germline V gene encodes CDR1 SGDLS and CDR2 YYNGEE. The CDR3 extends over 15 amino acids. Trimming took off 3 bases at V and 0 bases at J, with 13 bases between the two ends.